Each of the 11 T cell receptor beta chains below was sequenced from the same sample in a study of shared clonotypes between healthy human individuals (TCRdb year 2020). The protocol used for the library was the immunoSEQ multiplex PCR assay. TCRdb provides this immuneACCESS table in a form limited to in-frame rearrangements. Some clones are lacking; in checked studies, under half of them reflect an unresolved V gene, and why the rest are absent is not known. In this sample the table shows 1 million to 1.3 million clones, about 80% of which occur a single time. 0.6% to 0.75% of the sample is in the top ten clones. Input material: memory CD4+ T cells from PBMCs. Taken with the paper, the label for cell subset or site translates to: CD45RA-negative fraction. These receptors came from a man between 18 and 35 years old in good health. Some clones in this sample may be carry-over from other donors' samples.

Of note for this clone: The CDR3 does not close with the conserved phenylalanine or tryptophan, likely indicating a read error. The V gene is TRBV10-3, the J gene TRBJ1-1; D perhaps matches TRBD1 (6 bases). The germline CDR1 and CDR2 sequences are ENHRY and SYGVKD. The V gene lost 4 bases and the J gene lost 0 bases, with 18 bases spanning the gap. The CDR3 consists of 17 residues. The CDR3 sequence is CAISGSDSPLVNTEAFL. CDR3 coding DNA: TGTGCCATCAGTGGATCGGACAGCCCCCTTGTGAACACTGAAGCTTTCCTT.

This rearrangement joins TRBV27 to TRBJ2-1; 10 nucleotides line up with TRBD2. The CDR3 is made up of 13 amino acids. In germline, CDR1 is MNHEY, CDR2 SMNVEV (reference sequence). Germline trimming cut 6 bases from V and 6 bases from J; bases unmatched to any gene: 2. CDR3 sequence reads: CASSRLAGNEQFF. The CDR3 region has the DNA TGTGCCAGCAGCCGACTAGCGGGCAATGAGCAGTTCTTC.

The chain's CDR3 is CASLGTSAREQYF. The CDR3 region has the DNA TGTGCCAGCCTAGGGACTAGCGCGCGCGAGCAGTACTTC. This rearrangement joins TRBV6-5 to TRBJ2-7, with 10 bases identical to TRBD2. Germline trimming cut 8 bases from V and 6 bases from J; bases unmatched to any gene: 7. This CDR3 is built from 13 residues. Germline CDR1 is MNHEY and CDR2 is SVGAGI.

J is TRBJ2-2 and V is TRBV5-4; the match to TRBD2 covers 7 bases. Germline V lookup: CDR1 SGHNT, CDR2 YYREEE (reference sequence). Unmatched junction bases numbered 8, after V lost 3 bases and J lost 6 bases. This CDR3 region has 15 residues. In DNA form, the CDR3 reads TGTGCCAGCAGCTCGAAGACTAGCCCCCCCGGGGAGCTGTTTTTT. Its protein product is CASSSKTSPPGELFF.

The rearrangement links TRBV10-1 to TRBJ2-1; TRBD2 agrees at 10 bases. V shed 5 bases, J shed 8 bases, and the junction held 3 bases outside the gene matches. Germline CDR1 and CDR2: WNHNN and SYGVQD (reference sequence). The CDR3 spans 13 residues. CDR3: CASSTSGTDEQFF. The DNA for the CDR3 is TGCGCCAGCAGTACTAGCGGGACAGATGAGCAGTTCTTC.

The chain joins TRBV27 to TRBJ1-2; possibly TRBD1 for D (6 bases). The V end lost 5 bases, the J end lost 1 base, and 14 bases lay between the germline ends. CDR3 length: 15 residues. Germline CDR1 reads MNHEY; CDR2 reads SMNVEV (reference sequence). CDR3 DNA: TGTGCCAGCAGTCCGCAGGGGCTCATTAACTATGGCTACACCTTC. Encoded protein: CASSPQGLINYGYTF.

This chain connects TRBV7-7 to TRBJ2-3; D uncertain. This CDR3 spans 15 amino acids. Per the germline V gene, CDR1 is SSHAT and CDR2 is FNYEAQ (reference sequence). V was trimmed by 2 bases and J by 4 bases, leaving 13 bases between them. The CDR3 DNA sequence: TGTGCCAGCAGCTTATCCCCGGCGGTTTCAGATACGCAGTATTTT. Its translation is CASSLSPAVSDTQYF.

The chain uses TRBV6-1 and TRBJ2-2; no clear D gene. CDR1 and CDR2 (germline): MNHNS, SASEGT. V was pared by 2 bases and J by 6 bases, with 10 bases between. The length of the CDR3 is 14 residues. The DNA for the CDR3 is TGTGCCAGCAGTGAATTGCTACAAGCCGGGGAGCTGTTTTTT. Amino acids: CASSELLQAGELFF.

This clone occurred once. The gene calls are TRBV19 and TRBJ2-7; D might be TRBD2 (5 bases). The CDR3 is made up of 14 amino acids. Germline V CDR1 and CDR2: LNHDA, SQIVND (reference sequence). V lost 6 bases and J 2 bases, leaving 14 bases between the germline ends. In nucleotides, the CDR3 is TGTGCCAGTAGATCCCTGAGAGGGACCTACGAGCAGTACTTC. Amino acids: CASRSLRGTYEQYF.

The rearrangement joins TRBV7-9 to TRBJ2-3; 14 positions match TRBD2. V gave up 7 bases and J gave up 5 bases; unmatched junction bases: 11. This CDR3 is built from 17 residues. The germline V gene has CDR1 SEHNR and CDR2 FQNEAQ (reference sequence). CDR3 loop: CASTSNPGLAGEDTQYF. The CDR3 coding sequence is TGTGCCAGCACCTCAAACCCGGGACTAGCGGGAGAAGATACGCAGTATTTT. Looking up the rest from reference TRBV7-9 and TRBJ2-3 gives the full variable domain: DTGVSQNPRHKITKRGQNVTFRCDPISEHNRLYWYRQTLGQGPEFLTYFQNEAQLEKSRLLSDRFSAERPKGSFSTLEIQRTEQGDSAMYLCASTSNPGLAGEDTQYFGPGTRLTVL.

The V and J genes are TRBV28 and TRBJ1-3; perhaps TRBD1 as D (5 bases). The CDR3 has 19 residues. The germline gives CDR1 MDHEN, CDR2 SYDVKM. Trimming shortened V by 6 bases and J by 0 bases, and 24 bases separated the two germline ends. The CDR3 bases are TGTGCCAGCAGCCTCCCGGGGAGGGGAATATCTCTCTCTGGAAACACCATATATTTT. It encodes CASSLPGRGISLSGNTIYF.